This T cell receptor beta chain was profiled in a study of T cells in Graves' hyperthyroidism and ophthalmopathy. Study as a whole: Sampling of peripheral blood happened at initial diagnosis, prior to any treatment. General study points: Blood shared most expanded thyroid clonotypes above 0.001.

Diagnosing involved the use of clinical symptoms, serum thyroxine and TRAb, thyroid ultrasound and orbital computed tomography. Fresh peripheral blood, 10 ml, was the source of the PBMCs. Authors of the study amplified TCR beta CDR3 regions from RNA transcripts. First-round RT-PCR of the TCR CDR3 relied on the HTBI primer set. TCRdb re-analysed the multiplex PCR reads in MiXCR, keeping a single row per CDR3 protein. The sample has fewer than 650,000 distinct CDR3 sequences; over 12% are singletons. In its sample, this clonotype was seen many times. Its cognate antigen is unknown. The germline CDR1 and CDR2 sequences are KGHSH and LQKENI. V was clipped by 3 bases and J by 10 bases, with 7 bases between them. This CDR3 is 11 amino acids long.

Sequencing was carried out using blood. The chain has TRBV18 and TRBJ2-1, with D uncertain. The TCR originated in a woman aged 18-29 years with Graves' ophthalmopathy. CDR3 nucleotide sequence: TGTGCCAGCTCACCTCCCCCCGAGCAGTTCTTC. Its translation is CASSPPPEQFF.